These 20 T cell receptor beta chains originate from one sample sequenced in a study of shared clonotypes between healthy human individuals. The table came from immunoSEQ multiplex PCR; TCRdb's copy has only in-frame clones and leaves some out. Of about 470,000 clones listed, roughly 80% were seen once; the top ten hold less than 15%. The sample consisted of PBMCs. The source is a woman in her thirties or forties in good health. Some clones in this sample may be carry-over from other donors' samples.

In this sample, this clone turned up once. J is TRBJ2-5 and V is TRBV7-7, with 9 bases matching TRBD2. With 2 bases clipped from V and 4 bases from J, the junction kept 5 bases outside the gene matches. Germline V gene lookup returns CDR1 SSHAT and CDR2 FNYEAQ (reference sequence). The CDR3 totals 15 residues. The CDR3 is CASSLLAGGIETQYF. CDR3 DNA: TGTGCCAGCAGCTTACTGGCGGGAGGGATAGAGACCCAGTACTTC.

The genes are TRBV5-6 and TRBJ2-4; TRBD2 aligns across 10 bases. J lost 0 bases, V lost 2 bases, and 5 bases had no gene match. This CDR3 has 17 amino acids. Looked up from germline, CDR1 is SGHDT and CDR2 is YYEEEE. CDR3 residues: CASSFGLAELAKNIQYF. In nucleotides, the CDR3 is TGTGCCAGCAGCTTCGGACTAGCGGAGTTAGCCAAAAACATTCAGTACTTC.

The chain couples TRBV7-9 to TRBJ2-1; 8 bases fit TRBD1. The ends lost 5 bases at V and 1 base at J; junction bases unmatched: 10. The CDR3 spans 17 residues. The germline V gene encodes CDR1 SEHNR and CDR2 FQNEAQ (reference sequence). The CDR3 DNA follows: TGTGCCAGCAGCGGCTCCGGACAGGGTAGGTCCTACAATGAGCAGTTCTTC. Translated, it gives CASSGSGQGRSYNEQFF.

The sample holds one count of this clone. The V and J genes are TRBV6-6 and TRBJ2-7; D gene ambiguous. The germline CDR1 and CDR2 sequences are MNHNY and SVGAGI (reference sequence). The ends were cut back, 4 bases at V and 4 bases at J, with 8 bases in the middle. This CDR3 region has 12 residues. Here the CDR3 DNA reads TGTGCCAGCAGTTCCTCTCTGTACGAGCAGTACTTC. The encoded protein is CASSSSLYEQYF.

CDR3 sequence: CASSTGLAHGEQFF. The CDR3 DNA reads as TGTGCCAGCAGCACTGGACTAGCTCATGGTGAGCAGTTCTTC. V is TRBV7-2 and J is TRBJ2-1, with 8 bases aligning to TRBD2. In germline, CDR1 is SGHTA, CDR2 FQGNSA. The CDR3 is made up of 14 amino acids. The trim removed 5 bases at V and 9 bases at J, leaving 9 bases unmatched.

The chain links TRBV29-1 to TRBJ1-1; D gene ambiguous. V dropped 2 bases and J dropped 4 bases, with 5 bases sitting between them. The CDR3 consists of 11 residues. Germline V gene lookup returns CDR1 SQVTM and CDR2 ANQGSEA. CDR3 nucleotide sequence: TGCAGCGTTGAAACGGGCACTGAAGCTTTCTTT. Its translation: CSVETGTEAFF.

The rearrangement joins TRBV29-1 to TRBJ2-7; the D gene is possibly TRBD2 (5 bases). The V end was cut by 4 bases, the J end by 4 bases, with 11 bases between. Germline V gene data show CDR1 as SQVTM and CDR2 as ANQGSEA. The CDR3 length is 12 residues. CDR3 bases: TGCAGCGTTGCCAGCGGAAATTACGAGCAGTACTTC. Encoded protein: CSVASGNYEQYF.

This chain links TRBV28 with TRBJ1-6; D might be TRBD1 (5 bases). The germline gives CDR1 MDHEN, CDR2 SYDVKM. Trimming took 7 bases from V and 0 from J, leaving 10 bases between them. This CDR3 contains 15 residues. The CDR3 sequence: CASNDRLSYNSPLHF. Written as DNA, the CDR3 is TGTGCCAGCAACGACAGACTCTCCTATAATTCACCCCTCCACTTT.

This clone came up once. The chain links TRBV10-2 to TRBJ1-5, with 10 bases fitting TRBD1. The CDR3 extends over 14 amino acids. The germline V gene encodes CDR1 WSHSY and CDR2 SAAADI. J lost 2 bases, V lost 7 bases, and 2 bases had no gene match. The CDR3: CASKGTGGNQPQHF. In nucleotides, the CDR3 is TGCGCCAGCAAAGGGACAGGGGGCAATCAGCCCCAGCATTTT.

The chain employs TRBV7-9 and TRBJ2-2, with a weak D call TRBD1 (5 bases). The germline CDR1 and CDR2 sequences are SEHNR and FQNEAQ (reference sequence). The CDR3 extends over 14 amino acids. Trimming removed 4 bases at V and 1 base at J, with 7 bases between. The CDR3 sequence: CASSSTENTGELFF. The CDR3 DNA reads as TGTGCCAGCAGCTCGACAGAGAACACCGGGGAGCTGTTTTTT.

This chain connects TRBV2 to TRBJ2-1; TRBD2 matches 7 bases. CDR1 and CDR2 (germline): SNHLY, FYNNEI. This CDR3 has 12 amino acids. V trimming: 6 bases; J trimming: 5 bases; junction bases outside the gene matches: 1. CDR3 DNA sequence: TGTGCCAGCAGCACTAGCGACAATGAGCAGTTCTTC. Translating gives CASSTSDNEQFF.

The CDR3 DNA reads TGTGCCAGTAAGACAGTCCTCTTCACAGATACGCAGTATTTT. Translation: CASKTVLFTDTQYF. The chain links TRBV19 to TRBJ2-3; TRBD1 is a possible D gene (5 bases). Germline V gene data show CDR1 as LNHDA and CDR2 as SQIVND (reference sequence). The CDR3 sequence is 14 residues long. The V end was cut by 7 bases, the J end by 2 bases, with 13 bases between.

V gene TRBV7-2 combines with J gene TRBJ2-7; TRBD2 matches 7 bases. J gave up 3 bases and V 1 base, and 3 bases lay outside the gene matches. This CDR3 comprises 14 residues. The germline gives CDR1 SGHTA, CDR2 FQGNSA. The CDR3, as DNA: TGTGCCAGCAGCTTAGTGCGGGACTACTACGAGCAGTACTTC. It encodes CASSLVRDYYEQYF.

The CDR3 sequence: CASSTWTSGTYNEQFF. The CDR3 nucleotides are TGTGCCAGCAGCACCTGGACTAGCGGGACCTACAATGAGCAGTTCTTC. V is TRBV7-2 and J is TRBJ2-1; 12 bases fit TRBD2. The CDR3 sequence is 16 residues long. After removal of 5 bases from V and 2 bases from J, the junction contained 4 bases not matched to a gene. Germline values: CDR1 SGHTA, CDR2 FQGNSA.

This clone was seen only once. The chain uses TRBV28 and TRBJ2-5, with D perhaps TRBD2 (5 bases). Trimming removed 0 bases from V and 5 bases from J, with 16 bases in between. The CDR3 extends over 16 amino acids. Germline V CDR1 and CDR2: MDHEN, SYDVKM. In nucleotides, the CDR3 is TGTGCCAGCAGTTTATGGGGCGGGCCCCATAGGGAGACCCAGTACTTC. As protein: CASSLWGGPHRETQYF.

V gene TRBV30 combines with J gene TRBJ1-2, with D perhaps matching TRBD1 (6 bases). V gave up 0 bases and J gave up 6 bases, with 14 bases separating them. CDR1 is GTSNPN and CDR2 is SVGIG in the germline V gene (reference sequence). The CDR3 extends over 14 amino acids. CDR3 protein: CAWSVGQWVHGYTF. The CDR3 DNA is TGTGCCTGGAGTGTCGGACAGTGGGTTCATGGCTACACCTTC.

J is TRBJ1-5 and V is TRBV21-1; TRBD1 is taken as the D call from the table, unchecked against the DNA. TRBV21-1 is assigned pseudogene status. The CDR3 runs 16 residues. Written as DNA, the CDR3 is TGTGCCAGCAGCACCCGGACAGCTAATAGCAATCAGCCCCAGCATTTT. Protein sequence: CASSTRTANSNQPQHF.

This chain joins TRBV12-5 and TRBJ1-2, with D maybe TRBD1 (6 bases). Germline CDR1 is LGHNT and CDR2 is FRNRAP. V lost 0 bases and J 2 bases, leaving 25 bases between the germline ends. The length of the CDR3 is 20 residues. Here the CDR3 DNA reads TGTGCTAGTGGTTTGGTTTTCGGTGTGGCAGGGGAGACGAAAAACTATGGCTACACCTTC. Protein product: CASGLVFGVAGETKNYGYTF.

This clone appeared many times. This chain joins TRBV7-2 and TRBJ2-5; unclear D gene. The CDR3 is 17 residues long. With 2 bases removed from V and 2 bases from J, the gap between germline ends came to 18 bases. Per the germline V gene, CDR1 is SGHTA and CDR2 is FQGNSA. The CDR3 sequence: CASSLNNPRTAQETQYF. The CDR3 DNA is TGTGCCAGCAGCTTAAACAATCCTCGTACCGCACAAGAGACCCAGTACTTC.

The J gene is TRBJ1-3, the V gene TRBV28; D not certain. There are 14 residues in the CDR3. The V end lost 6 bases, the J end lost 2 bases, and 11 bases lay between the germline ends. The germline CDR1 and CDR2 sequences are MDHEN and SYDVKM. The CDR3 spells CASRGYSPGNTIYF. The CDR3 DNA reads as TGTGCCAGCAGAGGGTATTCCCCTGGAAACACCATATATTTT.